Listed here are 10 T cell receptor beta chains from one sample, sequenced in a study of shared clonotypes between healthy human individuals. Assay used: immunoSEQ multiplex PCR; TCRdb lists only in-frame clones, some missing. The profile shows 1,500,000 or so clones, about 96% of them singletons. What was sequenced was naive CD4+ T cells sorted from blood. Subset described: CD45RA+ positively selected. The receptors here all came from a man aged 25 to 45 in good health.

A remark on this clone: This sample includes further DNA sequences coding for the same CDR3. The chain combines TRBV18 with TRBJ1-1; D may be TRBD1 (5 bases). The germline V gene has CDR1 KGHSH and CDR2 LQKENI. V lost 0 bases, J lost 5 bases, and 7 bases lay in between. The CDR3 consists of 13 residues. This CDR3 reads CASSPPGGTEAFF. Here the CDR3 DNA reads TGTGCCAGCTCACCACCGGGGGGAACTGAAGCTTTCTTT.

The chain joins TRBV7-2 to TRBJ2-7; TRBD1 matches at 7 bases. There are 14 residues in the CDR3. Trimming took 3 bases from V and 3 from J; bases not matched to a gene: 5. The germline V gene has CDR1 SGHTA and CDR2 FQGNSA. CDR3 coding DNA: TGTGCCAGCAGCTTCGGGACAGAAGGCTACGAGCAGTACTTC. This sequence encodes CASSFGTEGYEQYF.

The chain carries TRBV28 and TRBJ2-7; TRBD2 might be the D (7 bases). Germline CDR1 and CDR2: MDHEN and SYDVKM. Trimming stripped 6 bases from V and 4 bases from J, with 19 bases between. CDR3 length equals 15 residues. The DNA of the CDR3 is TGTGCCAGCAGCATCGCGGTGCGGGGGCGGTACGAGCAGTACTTC. Translating it yields CASSIAVRGRYEQYF.

The genes are TRBV2 and TRBJ2-1; TRBD2 matches 12 bases. V shed 7 bases and J 7 bases; nucleotides not matched to a gene: 11. Germline V gene data show CDR1 as SNHLY and CDR2 as FYNNEI. The CDR3 sequence is 16 residues long. CDR3 nucleotides: TGTGCCAGCAATGATGTTTTGGGGACTAGCGGGAATGAGCAGTTCTTC. Encoded protein: CASNDVLGTSGNEQFF.

The chain combines TRBV18 with TRBJ2-1, with 8 bases that match TRBD2. The CDR3 totals 15 residues. In germline, CDR1 is KGHSH, CDR2 LQKENI. With 1 base clipped from V and 6 bases from J, the junction kept 5 bases outside the gene matches. CDR3 nucleotides: TGTGCCAGCTCACCACGCGGGAGGCTCGCCAATGAGCAGTTCTTC. Translating it yields CASSPRGRLANEQFF.

The rearrangement joins TRBV5-6 to TRBJ1-2; D may be TRBD1 (5 bases). CDR1 and CDR2 (germline): SGHDT, YYEEEE. This CDR3 comprises 15 residues. Between the trimmed V and J ends, which lost 1 base and 0 bases, there was a span of 10 bases. The CDR3 sequence: CASSLRGDSNYGYTF. CDR3 nucleotide sequence: TGTGCCAGCAGCTTGAGAGGGGACTCTAACTATGGCTACACCTTC.

The V and J genes are TRBV12-2 and TRBJ1-1; TRBD1 is the table's D call, not checked against the DNA. TRBV12-2 is labeled a pseudogene. The CDR3 runs to 17 residues. The CDR3 DNA is TGTGCAAGTCGCTCATACAACAGGGGACTGATGAACACTGAAGCTTTCTTT. This translates into CASRSYNRGLMNTEAFF.

In this sample, this clone turned up once. V is TRBV11-1 and J is TRBJ2-7; tentatively, D is TRBD2 (5 bases). In germline, CDR1 is SGHAT, CDR2 FQDESV (reference sequence). The CDR3 contains 11 residues. V was cut by 5 bases and J by 4 bases, with 6 bases left in between. Here the CDR3 reads CASSEGYEQYF. The CDR3 DNA reads as TGTGCCAGCAGCGAGGGTTACGAGCAGTACTTC.

The gene calls are TRBV30 and TRBJ1-1, with D unresolved. The length of the CDR3 is 10 residues. Trimming took 3 bases from V and 11 from J, leaving 10 bases between them. Germline CDR1 is GTSNPN and CDR2 is SVGIG (reference sequence). CDR3 in DNA: TGTGCCTGGAGGCAAGTATACGCTTTCTTT. Translating it yields CAWRQVYAFF.

The chain joins TRBV10-1 to TRBJ2-3; tentatively, D is TRBD2 (5 bases). Germline V gene lookup returns CDR1 WNHNN and CDR2 SYGVQD (reference sequence). The V gene lost 0 bases and the J gene lost 4 bases, with 17 bases spanning the gap. This CDR3 comprises 17 residues. The CDR3 nucleotides read TGCGCCAGCAGTGAGTCGTCCATGGGAGTGAACGCAGATACGCAGTATTTT. This gives the protein CASSESSMGVNADTQYF.